The 14 T cell receptor beta chains below come from one sample, sequenced in a study of CD8+CD57+ T cells in acquired aplastic anemia. The template for TCR beta VDJ and CDR3 sequence profiling was genomic DNA. TCRdb processed the reads anew with MiXCR; each CDR3 protein has one entry. The table records fewer than 250,000 distinct CDR3 sequences, about half of them present only once. The specimen was sorted CD4+, CD8+, or CD8+CD57+ T cells (not recorded which) from PBMCs. Receptors originate from a human donor in good health, serving as a control.

This clonotype was seen at least ten times. The V call is TRBV3-1, the J call TRBJ2-4; D is possibly TRBD2 (6 bases). The length of the CDR3 is 16 residues. Trimming took off 0 bases at V and 1 base at J, with 10 bases between the two ends. Germline-derived CDR1 and CDR2 are LGHDT and YNNKEL (reference sequence). The CDR3 DNA is TGTGCCAGCAGCCAAGAGTGGGCGGGGGCCAAAAACATTCAGTACTTC. Protein sequence: CASSQEWAGAKNIQYF.

The chain carries TRBV29-1 and TRBJ1-1, with a possible D match to TRBD1 (5 bases). This CDR3 region has 14 residues. Germline CDR1 and CDR2: SQVTM and ANQGSEA. Trimming cost V 6 bases and J 1 base, with 15 bases left between them. This CDR3 is CSVNLGLENTEAFF. DNA for the CDR3: TGCAGCGTGAACTTGGGGCTGGAGAACACTGAAGCTTTCTTT.

This clonotype was counted ten times or more. This chain connects TRBV20-1 to TRBJ1-1; 8 bases agree with TRBD1. CDR1 DFQATT and CDR2 SNEGSKA come from the germline V gene (reference sequence). This CDR3 has 16 amino acids. Trimming removed 3 bases from V and 2 bases from J; junction bases left unmatched: 11. CDR3 DNA: TGCAGTGCTAGGCGGCAGGGGGCGATGGGAAACACTGAAGCTTTCTTT. This translates into CSARRQGAMGNTEAFF.

This clonotype came up a few times. V gene TRBV4-1 combines with J gene TRBJ2-7, with 11 positions matching TRBD1. The CDR3 spans 15 residues. The trim removed 3 bases at V and 4 bases at J, leaving 5 bases unmatched. CDR1 and CDR2 (germline): MGHRA, YSYEKL. This CDR3 reads CASSQRTGGTYEQYF. In DNA, the CDR3 is TGCGCCAGCAGCCAGAGGACAGGGGGCACTTACGAGCAGTACTTC.

This rearrangement joins TRBV28 to TRBJ1-2; D remains ambiguous. The CDR3 spans 14 residues. CDR1 is MDHEN and CDR2 is SYDVKM in the germline V gene. V lost 1 base to trimming and J lost 0 bases, with 6 bases between them. CDR3 DNA sequence: TGTGCCAGCAGTTTATTTGTTTCTAACTATGGCTACACCTTC. Its protein product is CASSLFVSNYGYTF.

The chain recombines TRBV7-9 with TRBJ1-1; D unclear. CDR3 length: 13 residues. Per germline, CDR1 SEHNR and CDR2 FQNEAQ (reference sequence). Trimming removed 1 base from V and 6 bases from J, with 9 bases in between. In DNA, the CDR3 is TGTGCCAGCAGCTTAGTGGCCGACTCTGAAGCTTTCTTT. This translates into CASSLVADSEAFF.

Comments on this clonotype: Germline and junction disagree at one end, which may indicate a read error. This sequence joins TRBV5-4 and TRBJ2-5; D gene unclear. Germline CDR1 reads SGHNT; CDR2 reads YYREEE (reference sequence). CDR3 length equals 13 residues. CDR3 residues: CASSRQAKETQYF. CDR3 sequence (DNA): TGCGCCAGCAGCCGGCAGGCGAAAGAGACCCAGTACTTC.

In this sample, this clonotype turned up many times. The genes are TRBV6-1 and TRBJ2-2; perhaps TRBD2 as D (6 bases). The CDR3 has 15 residues. From germline, CDR1 is MNHNS and CDR2 SASEGT. The germline V and J ends were trimmed by 6 bases and 5 bases, with 16 bases remaining between them. CDR3 coding DNA: TGTGCCAGCAGAGAACCCAAGGGAGGAACCGGGGAGCTGTTTTTT. It specifies CASREPKGGTGELFF.

This clonotype was observed at least ten times. The V call is TRBV12-3 or TRBV12-4, the J call TRBJ2-5, with 8 bases fitting TRBD2. V gave up 3 bases and J gave up 2 bases; unmatched junction bases: 8. This CDR3 spans 16 amino acids. For the CDR3, the DNA is TGTGCCAGCAGTTTCAGGGCGGGGGGTACACAAGAGACCCAGTACTTC. It yields the protein CASSFRAGGTQETQYF.

This clonotype was observed at least ten times. This rearrangement joins TRBV20-1 to TRBJ1-2; maybe TRBD1 (5 bases). Trimming pared 0 bases from V and 2 bases from J, leaving 16 bases between. Germline V lookup: CDR1 DFQATT, CDR2 SNEGSKA (reference sequence). This CDR3 has 16 amino acids. Here the CDR3 reads CSARDGGPGANYGYTF. CDR3 DNA: TGCAGTGCTAGAGATGGAGGGCCTGGGGCGAACTATGGCTACACCTTC.

This clonotype appeared a single time. The chain joins TRBV5-5 to TRBJ1-6; unclear D gene. The CDR3 has 15 residues. With 2 bases removed from V and 4 bases from J, the gap between germline ends came to 10 bases. Germline CDR1 SGHKS, CDR2 YYEKEE (reference sequence). The CDR3 is CASSFQRGYNSPLHF. CDR3 DNA: TGTGCCAGCAGCTTCCAGCGGGGTTATAATTCACCCCTCCACTTT.

The chain is built from TRBV20-1 and TRBJ2-7; 10 nucleotides align to TRBD1. The CDR3 consists of 14 residues. V shed 6 bases, J shed 4 bases, and the junction held 9 bases outside the gene matches. CDR1 and CDR2 (germline): DFQATT, SNEGSKA (reference sequence). CDR3 coding DNA: TGCAGTGCCCAAGACAGGGGGCGGGGATACGAGCAGTACTTC. Its protein product is CSAQDRGRGYEQYF.

A word on this clonotype: One junction end does not reproduce the germline sequence, and a read error may be involved. The chain recombines TRBV9 with TRBJ2-3; D may be TRBD2 (6 bases). The V gene's germline CDR1 is SGDLS and CDR2 YYNGEE. The CDR3 spans 18 residues. CDR3 in DNA: TGTGCCAGCAGCTTCGATCTAAAGGACGGCGGGGTCACAGGTACGCAGTATTTT. Its translation is CASSFDLKDGGVTGTQYF. Complete variable domain (other parts from reference TRBV9 and TRBJ2-3): DSGVTQTPKHLITATGQRVTLRCSPRSGDLSVYWYQQSLDQGLQFLIQYYNGEERAKGNILERFSAQQFPDLHSELNLSSLELGDSALYFCASSFDLKDGGVTGTQYFGPGTRLTVL.

This clonotype showed up many times. The chain links TRBV5-1 to TRBJ2-5, with D tentatively TRBD1 (5 bases). This CDR3 is built from 12 residues. The germline CDR1 and CDR2 sequences are SGHRS and YFSETQ. Trimming took 5 bases from V and 2 from J, leaving 7 bases between them. The DNA of the CDR3 is TGCGCCAGCAGGAGACAGCAAGAGACCCAGTACTTC. Translation: CASRRQQETQYF.